The T cell receptor beta chain under discussion was sequenced for a study of CD4 T cells in relation to SARS-CoV-2 and coronaviruses. Overall study context: PBMCs were cultured with antigen for around nine days before TCR beta sequencing.

The unexposed donors gave CD4+ T cells in about 2010-2019, prior to COVID-19. After about 11 days of culture, CD4+ T cells were isolated. Here immunoSEQ multiplex PCR was the method, and the copy in TCRdb shows in-frame clones only, minus some. In the table there are fewer than 20,000 clones, roughly 85% of which are singletons. Of note for this clone: The antigen is unknown.

Trimming removed 8 bases at V and 5 bases at J, with 12 bases between. Germline V CDR1 and CDR2: MDHEN, SYDVKM. The CDR3 is made up of 12 amino acids. The TCR comes from a human donor in good health. The sample consisted of CD4+ T cells from PBMCs, cultured in vitro. V gene TRBV28 combines with J gene TRBJ1-2; the D is unclear. Here the CDR3 reads CASGWQQYGYTF. The CDR3 DNA follows: TGTGCCAGCGGTTGGCAGCAATATGGCTACACCTTC.